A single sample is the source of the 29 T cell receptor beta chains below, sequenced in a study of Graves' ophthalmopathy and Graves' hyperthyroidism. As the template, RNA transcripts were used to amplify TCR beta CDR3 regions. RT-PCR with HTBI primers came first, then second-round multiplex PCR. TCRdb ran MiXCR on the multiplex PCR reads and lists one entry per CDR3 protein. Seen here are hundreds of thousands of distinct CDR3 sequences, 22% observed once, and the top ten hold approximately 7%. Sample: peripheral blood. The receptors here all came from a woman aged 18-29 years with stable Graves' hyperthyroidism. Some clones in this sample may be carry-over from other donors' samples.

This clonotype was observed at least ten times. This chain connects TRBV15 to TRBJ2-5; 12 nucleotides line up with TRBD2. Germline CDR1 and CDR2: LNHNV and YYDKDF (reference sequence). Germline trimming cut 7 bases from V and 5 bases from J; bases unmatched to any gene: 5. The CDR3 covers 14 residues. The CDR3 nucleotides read TGTGCCACCACTAGCGGGAGGGCCGATGAGACCCAGTACTTC. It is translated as CATTSGRADETQYF.

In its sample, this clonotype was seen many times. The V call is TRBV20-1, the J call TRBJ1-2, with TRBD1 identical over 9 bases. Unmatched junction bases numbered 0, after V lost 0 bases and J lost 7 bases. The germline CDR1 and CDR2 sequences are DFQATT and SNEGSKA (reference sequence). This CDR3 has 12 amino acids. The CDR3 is CSAREGQGGYTF. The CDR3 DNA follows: TGCAGTGCTAGAGAGGGACAGGGTGGCTACACCTTC.

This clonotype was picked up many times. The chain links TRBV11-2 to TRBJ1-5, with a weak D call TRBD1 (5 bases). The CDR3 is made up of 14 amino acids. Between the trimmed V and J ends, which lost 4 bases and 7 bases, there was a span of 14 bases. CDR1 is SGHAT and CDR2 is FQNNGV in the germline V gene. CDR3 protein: CASSSSGWEQPQHF. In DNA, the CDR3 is TGTGCCAGCAGCTCGTCAGGGTGGGAACAGCCCCAGCATTTT.

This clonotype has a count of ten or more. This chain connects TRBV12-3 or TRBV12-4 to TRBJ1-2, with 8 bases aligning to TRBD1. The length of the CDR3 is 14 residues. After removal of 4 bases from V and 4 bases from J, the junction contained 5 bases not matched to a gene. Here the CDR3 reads CASSSMDRVYGYTF. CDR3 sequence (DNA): TGTGCCAGCAGTTCCATGGACAGGGTCTATGGCTACACCTTC.

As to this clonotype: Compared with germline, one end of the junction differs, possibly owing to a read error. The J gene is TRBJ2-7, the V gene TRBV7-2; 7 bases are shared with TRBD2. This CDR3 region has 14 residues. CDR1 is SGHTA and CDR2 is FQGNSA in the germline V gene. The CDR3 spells CGSSLEASGYEQYF. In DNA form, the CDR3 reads TGTGGCAGCAGCTTAGAGGCTAGCGGATACGAGCAGTACTTC.

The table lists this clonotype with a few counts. In nucleotides, the CDR3 is TGTGCCAGCAGTCCCCAGACTAGCGGAGCCAAAAACATTCAGTACTTC. This translates into CASSPQTSGAKNIQYF. The chain is built from TRBV2 and TRBJ2-4; the match to TRBD2 covers 9 bases. The CDR3 consists of 16 residues. Germline V lookup: CDR1 SNHLY, CDR2 FYNNEI. V shed 5 bases, J shed 0 bases, and the junction held 5 bases outside the gene matches. The full variable domain, completed using reference TRBV2 and TRBJ2-4, is EPEVTQTPSHQVTQMGQEVILRCVPISNHLYFYWYRQILGQKVEFLVSFYNNEISEKSEIFDDQFSVERPDGSNFTLKIRSTKLEDSAMYFCASSPQTSGAKNIQYFGAGTRLSVL.

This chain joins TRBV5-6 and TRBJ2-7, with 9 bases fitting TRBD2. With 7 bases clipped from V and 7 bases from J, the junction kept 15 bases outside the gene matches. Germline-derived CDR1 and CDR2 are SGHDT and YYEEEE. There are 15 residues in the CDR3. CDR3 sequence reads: CASDAIKTAGGEQYF. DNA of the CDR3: TGTGCCAGCGATGCTATCAAGACGGCGGGGGGGGAGCAGTACTTC. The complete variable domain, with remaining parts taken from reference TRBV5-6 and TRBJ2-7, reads DAGVTQSPTHLIKTRGQQVTLRCSPKSGHDTVSWYQQALGQGPQFIFQYYEEEERQRGNFPDRFSGHQFPNYSSELNVNALLLGDSALYLCASDAIKTAGGEQYFGPGTRLTVT.

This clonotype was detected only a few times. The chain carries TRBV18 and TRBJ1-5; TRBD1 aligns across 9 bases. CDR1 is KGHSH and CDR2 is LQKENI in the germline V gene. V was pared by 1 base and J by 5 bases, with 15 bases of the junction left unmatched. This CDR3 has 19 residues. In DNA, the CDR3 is TGTGCCAGCTCACCACTTAGATTCAGGGGGACAGGGATCCATCAGCCCCAGCATTTT. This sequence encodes CASSPLRFRGTGIHQPQHF.

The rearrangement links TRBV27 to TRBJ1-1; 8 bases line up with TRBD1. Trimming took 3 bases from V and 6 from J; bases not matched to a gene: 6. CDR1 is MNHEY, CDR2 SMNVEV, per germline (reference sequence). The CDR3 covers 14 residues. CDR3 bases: TGTGCCAGCAGTTTTCGGACAGGGAATTCTGAAGCTTTCTTT. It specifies CASSFRTGNSEAFF.

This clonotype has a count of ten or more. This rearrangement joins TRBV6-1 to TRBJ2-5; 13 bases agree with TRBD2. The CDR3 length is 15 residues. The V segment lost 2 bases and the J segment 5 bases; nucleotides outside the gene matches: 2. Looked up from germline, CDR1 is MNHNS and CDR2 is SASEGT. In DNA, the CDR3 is TGTGCCAGCAGTGAAACTAGCGGGGGGGCGGAGACCCAGTACTTC. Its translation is CASSETSGGAETQYF.

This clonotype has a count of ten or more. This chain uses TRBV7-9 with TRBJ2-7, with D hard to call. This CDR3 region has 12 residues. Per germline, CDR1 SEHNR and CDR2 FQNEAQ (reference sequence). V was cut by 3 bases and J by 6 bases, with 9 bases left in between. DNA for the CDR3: TGTGCCAGCAGCTTCGTCCCAGCCGAGCAGTACTTC. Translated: CASSFVPAEQYF.

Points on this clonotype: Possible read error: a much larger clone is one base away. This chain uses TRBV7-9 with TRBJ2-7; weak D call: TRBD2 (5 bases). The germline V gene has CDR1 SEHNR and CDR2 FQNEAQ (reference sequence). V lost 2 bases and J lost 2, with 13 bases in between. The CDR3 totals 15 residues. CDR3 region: CASSLFEGATYEQYV. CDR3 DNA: TGTGCCAGCAGCTTATTTGAGGGAGCGACCTACGAGCAGTACGTC.

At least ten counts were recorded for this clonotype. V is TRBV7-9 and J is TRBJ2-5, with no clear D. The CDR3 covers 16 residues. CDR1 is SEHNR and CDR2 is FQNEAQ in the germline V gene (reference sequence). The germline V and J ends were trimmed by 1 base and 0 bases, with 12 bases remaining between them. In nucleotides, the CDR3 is TGTGCCAGCAGCTTAGGGATCAGAACAGACCAAGAGACCCAGTACTTC. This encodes CASSLGIRTDQETQYF.

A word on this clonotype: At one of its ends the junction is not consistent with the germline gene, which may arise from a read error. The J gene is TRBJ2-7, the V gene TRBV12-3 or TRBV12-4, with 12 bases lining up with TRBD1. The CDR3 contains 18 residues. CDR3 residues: CASSPGQGAERGGYDQYF. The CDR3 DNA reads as TGTGCCAGCAGCCCGGGACAGGGGGCAGAACGAGGCGGTTACGATCAGTACTTC.

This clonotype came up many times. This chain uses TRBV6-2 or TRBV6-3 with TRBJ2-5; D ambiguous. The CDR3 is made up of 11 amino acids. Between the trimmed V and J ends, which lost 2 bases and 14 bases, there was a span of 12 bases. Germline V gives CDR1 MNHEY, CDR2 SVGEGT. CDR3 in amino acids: CASSYEAGSYF. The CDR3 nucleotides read TGTGCCAGCAGTTACGAAGCTGGTTCCTACTTC.

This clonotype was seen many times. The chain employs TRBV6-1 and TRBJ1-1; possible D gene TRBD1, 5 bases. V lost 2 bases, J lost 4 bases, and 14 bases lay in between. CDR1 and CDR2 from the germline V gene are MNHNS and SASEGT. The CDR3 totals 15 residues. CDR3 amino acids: CASSERPRGPTEAFF. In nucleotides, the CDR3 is TGTGCCAGCAGTGAACGCCCCCGGGGCCCCACTGAAGCTTTCTTT.

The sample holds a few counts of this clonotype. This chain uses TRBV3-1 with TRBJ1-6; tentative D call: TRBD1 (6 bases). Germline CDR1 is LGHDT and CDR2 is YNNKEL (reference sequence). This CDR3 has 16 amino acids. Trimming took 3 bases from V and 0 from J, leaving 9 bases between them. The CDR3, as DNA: TGTGCCAGCAGCCATCTAGGGGGCTCCTATAATTCACCCCTCCACTTT. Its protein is CASSHLGGSYNSPLHF.

The CDR3 DNA reads as TGTGCCACCTCCGACAGGGGTTCACCCCTCCACTTT. This codes for CATSDRGSPLHF. This chain connects TRBV19 to TRBJ1-6, with 8 bases matching TRBD1. J was trimmed by 9 bases and V by 10 bases; bases with no gene match: 5. Germline V gene data show CDR1 as LNHDA and CDR2 as SQIVND (reference sequence). The CDR3 contains 12 residues.

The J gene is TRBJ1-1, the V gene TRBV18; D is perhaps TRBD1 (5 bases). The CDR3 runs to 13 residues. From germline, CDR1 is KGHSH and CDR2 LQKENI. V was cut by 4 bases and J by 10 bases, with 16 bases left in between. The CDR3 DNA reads TGTGCCAGCTCACTATCGGACACCCGTGGAGCTTTCTTT. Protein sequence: CASSLSDTRGAFF.

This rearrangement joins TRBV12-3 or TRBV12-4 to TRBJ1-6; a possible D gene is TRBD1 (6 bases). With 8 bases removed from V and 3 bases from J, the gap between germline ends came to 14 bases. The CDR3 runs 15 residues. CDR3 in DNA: TGTGCCAGCCTTCAGGGGATGAGCTATAATTCACCCCTCCACTTT. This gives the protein CASLQGMSYNSPLHF.

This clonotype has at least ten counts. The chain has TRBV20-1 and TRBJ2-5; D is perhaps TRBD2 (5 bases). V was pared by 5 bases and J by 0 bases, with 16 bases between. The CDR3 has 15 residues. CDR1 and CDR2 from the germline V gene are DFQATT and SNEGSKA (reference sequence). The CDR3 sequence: CSASPAELYQETQYF. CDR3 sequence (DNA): TGCAGTGCTTCACCAGCGGAGCTGTACCAAGAGACCCAGTACTTC.

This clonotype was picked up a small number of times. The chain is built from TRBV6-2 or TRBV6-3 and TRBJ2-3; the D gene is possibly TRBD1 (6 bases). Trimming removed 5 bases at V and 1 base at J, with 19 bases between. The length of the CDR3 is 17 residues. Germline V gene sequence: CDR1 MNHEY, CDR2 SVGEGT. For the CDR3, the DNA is TGTGCCAGCAGTCCAAATCCCAGGGGACGGGGCACAGATACGCAGTATTTT. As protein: CASSPNPRGRGTDTQYF.

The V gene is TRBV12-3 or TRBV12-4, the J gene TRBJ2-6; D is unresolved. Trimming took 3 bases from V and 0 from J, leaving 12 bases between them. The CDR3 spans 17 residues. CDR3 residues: CASSLRTLSSGANVLTF. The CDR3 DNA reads TGTGCCAGCAGTTTGAGGACCCTGAGCTCTGGGGCCAACGTCCTGACTTTC.

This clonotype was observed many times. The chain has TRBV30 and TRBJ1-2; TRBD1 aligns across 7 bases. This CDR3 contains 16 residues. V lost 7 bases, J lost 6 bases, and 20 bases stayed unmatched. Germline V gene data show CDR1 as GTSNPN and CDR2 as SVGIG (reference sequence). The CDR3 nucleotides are TGTGCCTATATACCGACAGGGACCTTTACTCTCAATGGCTACACCTTC. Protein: CAYIPTGTFTLNGYTF.

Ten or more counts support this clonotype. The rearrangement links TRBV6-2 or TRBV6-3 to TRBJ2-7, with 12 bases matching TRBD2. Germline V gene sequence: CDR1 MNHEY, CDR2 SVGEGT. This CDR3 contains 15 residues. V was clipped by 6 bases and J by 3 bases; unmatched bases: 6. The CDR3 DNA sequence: TGTGCCAGCAGGCGCGGACTAGCGGGAAGCTACGAGCAGTACTTC. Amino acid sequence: CASRRGLAGSYEQYF.

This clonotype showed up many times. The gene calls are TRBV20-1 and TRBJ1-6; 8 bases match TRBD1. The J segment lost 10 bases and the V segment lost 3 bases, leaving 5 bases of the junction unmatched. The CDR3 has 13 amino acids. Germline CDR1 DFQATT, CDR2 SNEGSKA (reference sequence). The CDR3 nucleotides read TGCAGTGCTAGCACGACAGGGGAGTCACCCCTCCACTTT. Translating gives CSASTTGESPLHF.

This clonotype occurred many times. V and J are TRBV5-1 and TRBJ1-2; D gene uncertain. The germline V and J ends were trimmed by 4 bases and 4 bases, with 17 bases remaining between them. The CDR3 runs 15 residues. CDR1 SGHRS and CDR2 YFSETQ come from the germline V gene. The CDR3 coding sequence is TGCGCCAGCAGCAACCCACCCCGGAACGGCTATGGCTACACCTTC. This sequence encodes CASSNPPRNGYGYTF.

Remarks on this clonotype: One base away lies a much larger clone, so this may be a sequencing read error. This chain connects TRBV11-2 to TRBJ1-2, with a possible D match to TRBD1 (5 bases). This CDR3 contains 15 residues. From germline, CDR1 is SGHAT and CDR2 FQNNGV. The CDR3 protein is CASSSLGGPDYGYSF. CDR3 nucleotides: TGTGCCAGCAGCTCATTGGGGGGACCTGACTATGGCTACAGCTTC.

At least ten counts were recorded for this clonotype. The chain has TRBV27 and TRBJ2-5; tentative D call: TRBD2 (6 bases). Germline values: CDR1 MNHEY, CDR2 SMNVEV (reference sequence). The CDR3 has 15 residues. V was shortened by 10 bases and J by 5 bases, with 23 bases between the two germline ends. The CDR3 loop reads CATSQPGVDRETQYF. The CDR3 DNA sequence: TGTGCCACTTCTCAGCCGGGGGTTGATCGCGAGACCCAGTACTTC.